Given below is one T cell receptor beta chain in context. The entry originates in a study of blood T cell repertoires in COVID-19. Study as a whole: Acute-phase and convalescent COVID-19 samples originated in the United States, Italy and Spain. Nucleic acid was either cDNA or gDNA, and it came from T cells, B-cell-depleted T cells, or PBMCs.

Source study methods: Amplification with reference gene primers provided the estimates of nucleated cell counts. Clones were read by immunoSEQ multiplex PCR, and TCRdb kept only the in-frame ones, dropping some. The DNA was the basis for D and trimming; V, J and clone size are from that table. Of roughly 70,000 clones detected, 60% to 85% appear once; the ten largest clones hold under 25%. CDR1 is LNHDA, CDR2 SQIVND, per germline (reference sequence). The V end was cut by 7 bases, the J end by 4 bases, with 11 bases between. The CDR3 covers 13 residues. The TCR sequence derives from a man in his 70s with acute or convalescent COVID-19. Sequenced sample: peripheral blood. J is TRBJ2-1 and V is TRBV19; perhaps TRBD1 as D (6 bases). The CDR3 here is CASTGQIYNEQFF. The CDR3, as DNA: TGTGCCAGTACCGGACAGATTTACAATGAGCAGTTCTTC.